Reported below is one TCR beta chain. Its antigen is still unknown. This sample stems from a study of memory CD4+ T cells and cytomegalovirus serostatus. General observations from the study: About 40% of the roughly 160 known CMV-associated TCRbeta sequences appeared in CD4+ memory. CMV serostatus prediction reached median AUC 0.95, or 0.91 with US-trained model.

Germline CDR1 reads SGHNT; CDR2 reads YYREEE (reference sequence). The CDR3 loop spans 11 amino acids. V lost 1 base and J lost 7, with 6 bases in between. The sort gate was single viable CD3+CD4+CD8-CD45RO+ cells for memory CD4+ T cells. Serum IgG to CMV pp150, pp28, p38 and p52 defined serostatus. After thawing, CD4+ T cells were positively selected. Measured with immunoSEQ multiplex PCR; TCRdb has only the in-frame clones, and not every one. The sample yields 45,000 to 65,000 clones, about 80% seen once. Sample: memory CD4+ T cells from blood. The receptor was derived from an adult in good health and CMV-seropositive. V and J are TRBV5-4 and TRBJ2-7; D perhaps matches TRBD2 (5 bases). The CDR3 region is CASSLSGEQYF. The CDR3 region has the DNA TGTGCCAGCAGCTTGTCGGGGGAGCAGTACTTC.